The text below deals with one TCR beta chain. The antigen remains unidentified. The authors extracted at least 6 micrograms of total RNA per sample. V lost 7 bases, J lost 4 bases, and 10 bases lay in between. The CDR3 contains 12 residues. In germline, CDR1 is MNHEY, CDR2 SVGAGI. A second PCR, run for roughly 6 to 11 cycles, used a sample-barcoded 5' primer plus a J-beta primer mix. Every molecule of cDNA carried a tag from a template-switch adaptor with 12 random nucleotides. TCRdb recomputed calls from the 5' RACE reads with MiXCR, one row per CDR3 protein. The table shows over 1,500,000 distinct CDR3 sequences, with just under 50% occurring only once. This sample was taken from a study of blood T cells in healthy people across ages. The study's findings and limits: PBMCs went unsorted, and a conclusive naive versus antigen-experienced comparison was therefore prevented.

The sample comprised blood. This TCR derives from a woman aged 40 to 50 in good health. This chain links TRBV6-5 with TRBJ1-2, with D possibly matching TRBD1 (5 bases). CDR3 bases: TGTGCCAGCAAGGGGATCCTCTATGGCTACACCTTC. Protein: CASKGILYGYTF.